The next 24 T cell receptor beta chains were all read from a single sample in a study of T cells in Graves' hyperthyroidism and ophthalmopathy. RNA transcripts were the template for amplifying TCR beta CDR3 regions. HTBI primers drove first-round RT-PCR of the TCR CDR3. Via MiXCR, TCRdb re-called the multiplex PCR reads, giving one row per CDR3 protein. The top ten hold approximately 15% of the sample, which has over 450,000 distinct CDR3 sequences, about a sixth seen once. Source material: blood. The receptors were sampled from a woman aged 18-29 years with Graves' ophthalmopathy.

This chain's CDR3 is CASSADYEQFF. CDR3 bases: TGCGCCAGCAGCGCGGATTATGAGCAGTTCTTC. The J gene is TRBJ2-1, the V gene TRBV5-1; D ambiguous. V lost 4 bases, J lost 8 bases, and 7 bases lay in between. Germline V gene sequence: CDR1 SGHRS, CDR2 YFSETQ. CDR3 length: 11 residues. Looking up the rest from reference TRBV5-1 and TRBJ2-1 gives the full variable domain: KAGVTQTPRYLIKTRGQQVTLSCSPISGHRSVSWYQQTPGQGLQFLFEYFSETQRNKGNFPGRFSGRQFSNSRSEMNVSTLELGDSALYLCASSADYEQFFGPGTRLTVL.

This clonotype was observed many times. The rearrangement joins TRBV28 to TRBJ1-2, with 7 nucleotides matching TRBD1. The germline CDR1 and CDR2 sequences are MDHEN and SYDVKM. This CDR3 is built from 14 residues. V was clipped by 1 base and J by 4 bases; unmatched bases: 3. The CDR3 nucleotides are TGTGCCAGCAGTTTATCGGACAGGCTCTATGGCTACACCTTC. Translated, it gives CASSLSDRLYGYTF.

This clonotype has ten or more counts. The CDR3 DNA follows: TGTGCCAGCAGCTTAGACGTGGCCTGGACAGACGCGAACACCGGGGAGCTGTTTTTT. As protein: CASSLDVAWTDANTGELFF. The V call is TRBV11-2, the J call TRBJ2-2; D possibly corresponds to TRBD1 (6 bases). The CDR3 totals 19 residues. Trimming removed 0 bases at V and 0 bases at J, with 17 bases between. The germline V gene encodes CDR1 SGHAT and CDR2 FQNNGV.

This clonotype appeared many times. This chain uses TRBV7-3 with TRBJ2-3; D is possibly TRBD2 (7 bases). This CDR3 region has 16 residues. In germline, CDR1 is SGHTA, CDR2 FQGTGA. Trimming cost V 5 bases and J 6 bases, with 21 bases left between them. This chain's CDR3 is CASSPLGGRGRDTQYF. CDR3 nucleotides: TGTGCCAGCAGCCCCCTCGGGGGGCGAGGGAGGGATACGCAGTATTTT.

This clonotype came up a few times. V gene TRBV9 combines with J gene TRBJ1-2; tentative D call: TRBD1 (5 bases). Deletions cut 0 bases from V and 6 bases from J, with 15 bases between. Germline CDR1 reads SGDLS; CDR2 reads YYNGEE. CDR3 length: 15 amino acids. Here the CDR3 reads CASSVERGGAHGYTF. CDR3 nucleotides: TGTGCCAGCAGCGTAGAACGTGGTGGGGCGCATGGCTACACCTTC.

This clonotype was picked up many times. The gene calls are TRBV18 and TRBJ2-3; 9 positions agree with TRBD2. Germline loops: CDR1 KGHSH, CDR2 LQKENI. The CDR3 is made up of 16 amino acids. The junction had 6 bases not matched to a gene; V was cut back by 5 bases and J by 0 bases. The CDR3 sequence is CASSTGTSRSTDTQYF. CDR3 sequence (DNA): TGTGCCAGCTCAACGGGGACTAGCAGAAGCACAGATACGCAGTATTTT.

This chain links TRBV15 with TRBJ2-7; perhaps TRBD2 as D (6 bases). In germline, CDR1 is LNHNV, CDR2 YYDKDF (reference sequence). V dropped 1 base and J dropped 6 bases, with 13 bases sitting between them. The CDR3 length is 14 residues. The CDR3 protein is CATSRVAGLGEQYF. CDR3 sequence (DNA): TGTGCCACCAGCAGAGTGGCGGGACTGGGCGAGCAGTACTTC.

The DNA for the CDR3 is TGTGCCAGCAGCTTATTCCCGGGACAGGCTCTCGCCAACATTCAGTACTTC. Amino acid sequence: CASSLFPGQALANIQYF. J is TRBJ2-4 and V is TRBV11-1; 8 bases match TRBD1. The CDR3 has 17 residues. Germline loops: CDR1 SGHAT, CDR2 FQDESV (reference sequence). V lost 2 bases and J lost 7; bases outside the gene matches: 13. The variable domain in full, with the rest retrieved from reference TRBV11-1 and TRBJ2-4, is EAEVAQSPRYKITEKSQAVAFWCDPISGHATLYWYRQILGQGPELLVQFQDESVVDDSQLPKDRFSAERLKGVDSTLKIQPAELGDSAMYLCASSLFPGQALANIQYFGAGTRLSVL.

In this sample, this clonotype turned up many times. The chain carries TRBV2 and TRBJ1-1, with D possibly matching TRBD1 (6 bases). This CDR3 is built from 17 residues. Germline loops: CDR1 SNHLY, CDR2 FYNNEI. Trimming took off 9 bases at V and 3 bases at J, with 26 bases between the two ends. As DNA, the CDR3 is TGTGCCAGTCCATCTGGGGGCCTCCCAATGGGTTACACTGAAGCTTTCTTT. It translates to CASPSGGLPMGYTEAFF.

This clonotype was detected many times. The chain has TRBV7-9 and TRBJ1-6, with D possibly matching TRBD1 (6 bases). The ends were cut back, 4 bases at V and 6 bases at J, with 16 bases in the middle. The germline V gene encodes CDR1 SEHNR and CDR2 FQNEAQ (reference sequence). This CDR3 is built from 16 residues. The CDR3 protein is CASSSKVGDTNSPLHF. The CDR3 DNA sequence: TGTGCCAGCAGCTCCAAAGTCGGGGACACTAATTCACCCCTCCACTTT.

This clonotype was counted ten times or more. The chain combines TRBV20-1 with TRBJ1-1, with D tentatively TRBD1 (5 bases). CDR3 size: 13 residues. V lost 3 bases and J lost 1, with 9 bases in between. In germline, CDR1 is DFQATT, CDR2 SNEGSKA (reference sequence). The CDR3 region has the DNA TGCAGTGCTAGGGAGGGGTCGAACACTGAAGCTTTCTTT. Translated: CSAREGSNTEAFF.

The chain uses TRBV29-1 and TRBJ2-7; the D is unclear. The CDR3 totals 12 residues. Germline V lookup: CDR1 SQVTM, CDR2 ANQGSEA. Deletions cut 4 bases from V and 1 base from J, with 8 bases between. CDR3 DNA: TGCAGCGTTGTCGGATTATCCTACGAGCAGTACTTC. This sequence encodes CSVVGLSYEQYF.

V gene TRBV29-1 combines with J gene TRBJ2-5; 7 bases align to TRBD1. This CDR3 region has 14 residues. CDR1 and CDR2 from the germline V gene are SQVTM and ANQGSEA. The V gene end was trimmed by 7 bases and the J gene end by 2 bases; junction bases not matched to a gene: 10. CDR3 loop: CSAEIRDRQETQYF. CDR3 DNA: TGCAGCGCCGAAATAAGGGACAGACAAGAGACCCAGTACTTC.

The J gene is TRBJ2-1, the V gene TRBV20-1; no definite D call. The CDR3 is 13 residues long. V was trimmed by 6 bases and J by 4 bases, leaving 13 bases between them. The germline gives CDR1 DFQATT, CDR2 SNEGSKA (reference sequence). CDR3 residues: CSAPRANYNEQFF. In nucleotides, the CDR3 is TGCAGTGCCCCCCGGGCGAATTACAATGAGCAGTTCTTC.

The rearrangement joins TRBV19 to TRBJ1-1; 7 nucleotides match TRBD1. The length of the CDR3 is 15 residues. The junction had 8 bases not matched to a gene; V was cut back by 7 bases and J by 0 bases. The germline CDR1 and CDR2 sequences are LNHDA and SQIVND (reference sequence). CDR3 DNA sequence: TGTGCCAGTAAGGAAACAGGGGATCTGAACACTGAAGCTTTCTTT. The encoded protein is CASKETGDLNTEAFF.

This clonotype has only a few counts. The chain recombines TRBV6-1 with TRBJ2-3, with a weak D call TRBD1 (6 bases). This CDR3 has 14 amino acids. Trimming cost V 6 bases and J 2 bases, with 12 bases left between them. Germline lookup yields CDR1 MNHNS and CDR2 SASEGT. CDR3 in DNA: TGTGCCAGCAGACCACGGACAGCCACAGATACGCAGTATTTT. Its translation: CASRPRTATDTQYF.

This clonotype was picked up many times. The chain's CDR3 is CASRPPGRGRTGELFF. The CDR3 bases are TGTGCCAGCAGGCCCCCGGGCAGGGGAAGAACCGGGGAGCTGTTTTTT. The J gene is TRBJ2-2, the V gene TRBV6-1, with D possibly matching TRBD1 (6 bases). The germline V gene encodes CDR1 MNHNS and CDR2 SASEGT. Trimming cost V 6 bases and J 5 bases, with 19 bases left between them. The CDR3 has 16 amino acids.

This clonotype was counted only a few times. The V gene is TRBV29-1, the J gene TRBJ2-1; D is unclear. The V end lost 6 bases, the J end lost 10 bases, and 10 bases lay between the germline ends. This CDR3 comprises 10 residues. Germline values: CDR1 SQVTM, CDR2 ANQGSEA. CDR3 sequence: CSVGEEEQFF. The CDR3 nucleotides read TGCAGCGTAGGCGAGGAGGAGCAGTTCTTC.

This chain joins TRBV15 and TRBJ2-1; D is unresolved. V was cut by 0 bases and J by 5 bases, with 2 bases left in between. CDR1 is LNHNV and CDR2 is YYDKDF in the germline V gene (reference sequence). The length of the CDR3 is 12 residues. This chain's CDR3 is CATSREDNEQFF. The CDR3, as DNA: TGTGCCACCAGCAGAGAAGACAATGAGCAGTTCTTC.

As for this clonotype: One base away lies a much larger clone, so this may be a sequencing read error. This chain uses TRBV12-3 or TRBV12-4 with TRBJ2-3, with D perhaps TRBD1 or TRBD2 (5 bases each). This CDR3 has 17 amino acids. The V and J ends lost 0 bases and 8 bases respectively, with 21 bases between them. The CDR3 bases are TGTGCCAGCAGTTTAGCGCTGGGGACCCTAATTGGGGGTACGCAGTATTTT. Translated, it gives CASSLALGTLIGGTQYF.

The sample holds a few counts of this clonotype. This chain joins TRBV6-1 and TRBJ2-4, with 12 bases lining up with TRBD2. The J segment lost 0 bases and the V segment lost 5 bases, leaving 14 bases of the junction unmatched. CDR3 length: 20 residues. CDR1 MNHNS and CDR2 SASEGT come from the germline V gene. The CDR3: CASSKSGLAGPGGAKNIQYF. The CDR3 bases are TGTGCCAGCAGTAAGAGCGGACTAGCGGGGCCCGGGGGAGCCAAAAACATTCAGTACTTC.

There are a few counts of this clonotype. This chain uses TRBV30 with TRBJ1-4, with D uncertain. Germline V gene data show CDR1 as GTSNPN and CDR2 as SVGIG (reference sequence). This CDR3 has 10 residues. V was trimmed by 5 bases and J by 7 bases, leaving 5 bases between them. The DNA of the CDR3 is TGTGCCTGGGGTGGTGAAAAACTGTTTTTT. Translation gives CAWGGEKLFF.

This clonotype was counted at least ten times. The chain joins TRBV11-1 to TRBJ2-1, with 7 bases identical to TRBD1. The V gene end was trimmed by 4 bases and the J gene end by 6 bases; junction bases not matched to a gene: 6. CDR1 and CDR2 (germline): SGHAT, FQDESV (reference sequence). The CDR3 runs 14 residues. CDR3 loop: CASSSRTGSNEQFF. The CDR3 DNA reads as TGTGCCAGCAGCTCGAGGACAGGAAGCAATGAGCAGTTCTTC.

A word on this clonotype: At one of its ends the junction is not consistent with the germline gene, which may arise from a read error. V gene TRBV3-1 combines with J gene TRBJ1-3; D is possibly TRBD1 (5 bases). This CDR3 is 14 amino acids long. Germline V gene lookup returns CDR1 LGHDT and CDR2 YNNKEL (reference sequence). CDR3 nucleotides: TGTGCCAGCAGCCCCCGGGACGGTAGAAACACCATACATTTT. It yields the protein CASSPRDGRNTIHF.